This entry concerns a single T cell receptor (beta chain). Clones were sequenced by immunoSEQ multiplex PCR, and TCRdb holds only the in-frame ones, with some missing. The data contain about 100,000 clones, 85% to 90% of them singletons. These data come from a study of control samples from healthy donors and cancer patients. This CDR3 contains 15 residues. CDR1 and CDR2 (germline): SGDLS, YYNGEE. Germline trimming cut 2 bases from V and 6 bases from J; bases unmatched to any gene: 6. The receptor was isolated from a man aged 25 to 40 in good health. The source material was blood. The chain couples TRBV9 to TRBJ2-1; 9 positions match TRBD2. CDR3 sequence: CASSVSASGINEQFF. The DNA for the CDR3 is TGTGCCAGCAGCGTCTCGGCTAGCGGGATCAATGAGCAGTTCTTC.